Listed below are T cell receptor beta chains from one sample, sequenced in a study of T cell responses to AZD1222 COVID-19 vaccine. The protocol was immunoSEQ multiplex PCR, while the TCRdb copy is restricted to in-frame clones and leaves out a portion. The sample lists about 170,000 clones; 80% to 95% were seen once. The specimen comprised peripheral blood, sampled on day 0 of AZD1222 vaccination. These receptors came from an adult in good health. CDR3s include the opening cysteine and the closing phenylalanine or tryptophan. Each record gives: D gene, clone size, J gene, V gene, CDR3 protein, CDR3 DNA. The D gene is left open where the match is weak. Only some rows state a clone size, as once, few, many or a class for expanded clones.

.	.	TRBJ1-4	TRBV20-1	CSARDQGMVFF	TGCAGTGCTAGAGATCAGGGTATGGTGTTTTTT
.	once	TRBJ2-1	TRBV12-3/TRBV12-4	CASSLQAMNEQFF	TGTGCCAGCAGTTTACAAGCGATGAATGAGCAGTTCTTC
.	once	TRBJ2-1	TRBV5-5	CASSLGQGGYNEQFF	TGTGCCAGCAGCTTGGGTCAGGGAGGTTACAATGAGCAGTTCTTC
.	.	TRBJ2-5	TRBV7-3	CASSLDRQETQYF	TGTGCCAGCAGCTTAGATCGGCAAGAGACCCAGTACTTC
.	.	TRBJ1-1	TRBV18	CASSPPAVTEAFF	TGTGCCAGCTCACCCCCGGCGGTTACTGAAGCTTTCTTT
.	.	TRBJ2-7	TRBV6-1	CASSEVGGGHPYEQYF	TGTGCCAGCAGTGAAGTAGGGGGGGGACACCCCTACGAGCAGTACTTC
.	.	TRBJ1-2	TRBV5-5	CASSLTGTNYGYTF	TGTGCCAGCAGCTTGACAGGGACTAACTATGGCTACACCTTC
TRBD1	once	TRBJ2-5	TRBV7-2	CASSTTGGARIETQYF	TGTGCCAGCAGCACAACAGGGGGCGCTAGAATAGAGACCCAGTACTTC
.	.	TRBJ2-7	TRBV12-2	CASRLGSGEQYF	TGTGCAAGTCGCTTGGGCAGTGGGGAGCAGTACTTC
.	.	TRBJ1-2	TRBV6-5	CASSPRVSYGYTF	TGTGCCAGCAGTCCCAGGGTTTCATACGGCTACACCTTC
TRBD2	.	TRBJ2-1	TRBV7-9	CASSGDGTSSNEQFF	TGTGCCAGCAGCGGCGATGGGACTAGCAGCAATGAGCAGTTCTTC
.	.	TRBJ1-3	TRBV3-1/TRBV3-2	CASSPNGHSGNTIYF	TGTGCCAGCAGCCCCAATGGGCACTCTGGAAACACCATATATTTT
TRBD1	.	TRBJ1-2	TRBV19	CASSTGGDYGYTF	TGTGCCAGTAGCACAGGGGGCGACTATGGCTACACCTTC
TRBD1	.	TRBJ2-7	TRBV7-9	CASSFGTGAYEQYF	TGTGCCAGCAGCTTTGGGACAGGTGCCTACGAGCAGTACTTC
.	.	TRBJ1-5	TRBV28	CAIKSLGSRNQPQHF	TGTGCCATCAAATCATTGGGGAGCCGCAATCAGCCCCAGCATTTT
.	.	TRBJ1-1	TRBV18	CASSPLGPNRVKGTEAFF	TGTGCCAGCTCACCACTCGGTCCGAACAGGGTGAAGGGCACTGAAGCTTTCTTT
.	.	TRBJ1-2	TRBV7-8	CASTAQPIYGYTF	TGTGCCAGCACCGCCCAGCCGATTTATGGCTACACCTTC
TRBD2	.	TRBJ2-1	TRBV29-1	CSVAAGVSEQFF	TGCAGCGTTGCAGCGGGAGTAAGTGAGCAGTTCTTC
TRBD2	.	TRBJ2-3	TRBV4-1	CASSQDRTSGTDTQYF	TGCGCCAGCAGCCAAGATAGGACTAGCGGCACAGATACGCAGTATTTT
TRBD2	.	TRBJ2-7	TRBV5-4	CASSPGLAGAGYEQYF	TGTGCCAGCAGCCCAGGACTAGCGGGAGCTGGCTACGAGCAGTACTTC
TRBD1	.	TRBJ1-1	TRBV18	CASSPYPTGGDTEAFF	TGTGCCAGCTCACCTTACCCCACAGGGGGTGACACTGAAGCTTTCTTT
.	.	TRBJ1-5	TRBV5-6	CASSLLGAGNQPQHF	TGTGCCAGCAGCTTGTTGGGGGCAGGTAATCAGCCCCAGCATTTT
.	.	TRBJ2-7	TRBV5-6	CASSPRTAYEQYF	TGTGCCAGCAGCCCCCGGACAGCTTACGAGCAGTACTTC
.	.	TRBJ2-4	TRBV9	CASSGTGSKNIQYF	TGTGCCAGCAGCGGCACAGGGTCCAAAAACATTCAGTACTTC
TRBD1	once	TRBJ2-1	TRBV7-2	CASSPRQGNNEQFF	TGTGCCAGCAGCCCCCGACAGGGAAACAATGAGCAGTTCTTC
.	.	TRBJ1-4	TRBV2	CASTDSFNEKLFF	TGTGCCAGCACGGATAGTTTTAATGAAAAACTGTTTTTT
TRBD1	.	TRBJ2-3	TRBV29-1	CSVVSRTGSDTQYF	TGCAGCGTTGTTTCCCGGACAGGGTCAGATACGCAGTATTTT
.	.	TRBJ1-1	TRBV3-1/TRBV3-2	CASSQSLSVQALAFF	TGTGCCAGCAGCCAATCATTATCCGTACAGGCCCTGGCTTTCTTT
.	.	TRBJ2-7	TRBV5-1	CASSLTAPGFEQYF	TGCGCCAGCAGCTTGACGGCACCGGGATTCGAGCAGTACTTC
TRBD2	once	TRBJ2-1	TRBV9	CASSELTSGHYNEQFF	TGTGCCAGCAGCGAACTCACTAGCGGGCACTACAATGAGCAGTTCTTC
.	once	TRBJ2-5	TRBV18	CASSPSYQETQYF	TGTGCCAGCTCACCTTCGTACCAAGAGACCCAGTACTTC
.	.	TRBJ1-6	TRBV4-3	CASSQVRESSYNSPLHF	TGCGCCAGCAGCCAAGTGCGGGAAAGCTCCTATAATTCACCCCTCCACTTT
TRBD2	.	TRBJ2-3	TRBV2	CASSKELAVPSDTQYF	TGTGCCAGCTCGAAAGAACTAGCGGTACCCTCGGATACGCAGTATTTT
.	.	TRBJ2-1	TRBV11-2	CASSSLGHGSYNEQFF	TGTGCCAGCAGCTCTTTGGGACATGGCTCCTACAATGAGCAGTTCTTC
TRBD1	once	TRBJ2-7	TRBV2	CASSEGQSSYEQYF	TGTGCCAGCAGTGAGGGACAGAGCTCCTACGAGCAGTACTTC
.	once	TRBJ2-5	TRBV7-2	CASSLNRVRETQYF	TGTGCCAGCAGCCTAAACAGGGTACGCGAGACCCAGTACTTC
.	once	TRBJ1-1	TRBV19	CASSIKGGGTEAFF	TGTGCCAGTAGTATCAAAGGGGGAGGCACTGAAGCTTTCTTT
TRBD1	.	TRBJ2-7	TRBV5-1	CASSEGDRALEQYF	TGCGCCAGCAGCGAGGGGGACAGGGCCCTCGAGCAGTACTTC
TRBD1	.	TRBJ2-1	TRBV19	CASSPGTGRNEQFF	TGTGCCAGTAGCCCGGGGACAGGGCGCAATGAGCAGTTCTTC
.	.	TRBJ2-3	TRBV4-1	CASSPTSFGDPTDTQYF	TGCGCCAGCAGCCCCACGTCGTTCGGGGACCCCACAGATACGCAGTATTTT
.	.	TRBJ1-6	TRBV5-8	CASSKGQIYNSPLHF	TGTGCCAGCAGCAAAGGACAAATCTATAATTCACCCCTCCACTTT
TRBD1	.	TRBJ1-5	TRBV6-2/TRBV6-3	CASSYLADRGGNQPQHF	TGTGCCAGCAGTTACCTCGCGGACAGGGGAGGCAATCAGCCCCAGCATTTT
.	.	TRBJ2-7	TRBV27	CASMPGGGYYEQYF	TGTGCCAGCATGCCAGGGGGGGGCTACTACGAGCAGTACTTC
.	.	TRBJ1-5	TRBV2	CASTWWGNQPQHF	TGTGCCAGCACCTGGTGGGGCAATCAGCCCCAGCATTTT
.	.	TRBJ2-1	TRBV28	CASSLTFPAYNEQFF	TGTGCCAGCAGTTTAACCTTTCCAGCCTACAATGAGCAGTTCTTC
TRBD1	.	TRBJ1-5	TRBV6-5	CASSYSGQGDQPQHF	TGTGCCAGCAGTTACTCCGGCCAGGGGGACCAGCCCCAGCATTTT
.	.	TRBJ2-7	TRBV10-3	CAISDPAGTYEQYF	TGTGCCATCAGTGATCCCGCAGGGACCTACGAGCAGTACTTC
TRBD1	.	TRBJ1-2	TRBV2	CASSAGGTGVGYTF	TGTGCCAGCAGCGCGGGCGGGACAGGGGTTGGCTACACCTTC
TRBD1	.	TRBJ1-2	TRBV28	CAGTKQGRYHGYTF	TGTGCCGGGACAAAACAGGGGAGGTATCATGGCTACACCTTC
.	once	TRBJ1-5	TRBV2	CASEALTATDQPQHF	TGTGCCAGCGAAGCCCTGACAGCGACGGATCAGCCCCAGCATTTT
.	.	TRBJ2-2	TRBV6-2/TRBV6-3	CASSLTRRGELFF	TGTGCCAGCAGCCTTACTAGAAGAGGGGAGCTGTTTTTT
.	.	TRBJ1-6	TRBV6-5	CASSYATGYNSPLHF	TGTGCCAGCAGTTACGCTACAGGTTATAATTCACCCCTCCACTTT
TRBD2	.	TRBJ2-3	TRBV11-2	CASSLRRGGADTQYF	TGTGCCAGCAGCTTGAGGCGGGGGGGCGCAGATACGCAGTATTTT
.	.	TRBJ1-1	TRBV5-8	CASSLRQGRAEAFF	TGTGCCAGCAGCTTGCGGCAGGGCAGGGCTGAAGCTTTCTTT
TRBD1	.	TRBJ1-2	TRBV30	CAWSRQGGVSYGYTF	TGTGCCTGGAGCCGACAGGGCGGAGTAAGTTATGGCTACACCTTC